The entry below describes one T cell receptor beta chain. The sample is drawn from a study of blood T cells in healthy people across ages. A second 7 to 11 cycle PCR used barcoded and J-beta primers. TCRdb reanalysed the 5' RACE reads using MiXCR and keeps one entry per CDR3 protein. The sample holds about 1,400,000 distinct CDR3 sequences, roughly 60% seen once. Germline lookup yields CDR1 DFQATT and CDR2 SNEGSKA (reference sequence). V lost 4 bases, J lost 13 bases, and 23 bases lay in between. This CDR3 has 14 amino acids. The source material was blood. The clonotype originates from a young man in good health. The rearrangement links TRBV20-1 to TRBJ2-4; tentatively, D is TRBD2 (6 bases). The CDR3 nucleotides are TGCAGTGCTACCCGTGGAGGGGTCTACAATGAGCAGTACTTC. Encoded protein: CSATRGGVYNEQYF.